This T cell receptor (beta chain) was documented in a study of technical replicates of blood from a handful of donors. This CDR3 is built from 15 residues. V shed 4 bases, J shed 5 bases, and the junction held 8 bases outside the gene matches. Germline CDR1 MRHNA, CDR2 SNTAGT. Libraries were prepared by immunoSEQ multiplex PCR; TCRdb keeps only in-frame clonotypes and omits some of them. The sample carries more than 80,000 clones, around 95% recorded once. This clone was counted once. The chain has TRBV6-4 and TRBJ2-1; 7 nucleotides agree with TRBD2. The TCR comes from a human donor in good health. Material: T cells isolated from PBMCs. The CDR3 nucleotides are TGTGCCAGCAGTGTTATGACTAGCCCAGACAATGAGCAGTTCTTC. It yields the protein CASSVMTSPDNEQFF.